The 32 T cell receptor beta chains presented below share a single source sample, sequenced in a study of blood T cell repertoires in COVID-19. The assay was immunoSEQ multiplex PCR, and TCRdb's table has in-frame clones only and misses some. Of 150,000 to 200,000 clones in the sample, under 80% are singletons; the top ten hold around 2.7%. The specimen sequenced was peripheral blood. The receptors were gathered from a man between 65 and 79 years old with acute or convalescent COVID-19.

This clone was picked up a small number of times. This chain links TRBV15 with TRBJ2-7, with a tentative D call TRBD1 (6 bases). The CDR3 sequence is 14 residues long. Trimming stripped 3 bases from V and 0 bases from J, with 9 bases between. Germline V gene sequence: CDR1 LNHNV, CDR2 YYDKDF (reference sequence). The CDR3 DNA is TGTGCCACCAGCAGCGCAGGGGTCTCCTACGAGCAGTACTTC. The encoded protein is CATSSAGVSYEQYF.

The chain recombines TRBV7-8 with TRBJ2-1; 11 bases agree with TRBD1. Germline loops: CDR1 SGHVS, CDR2 FQNEAQ. The CDR3 loop spans 14 amino acids. With 1 base clipped from V and 8 bases from J, the junction kept 1 base outside the gene matches. The DNA of the CDR3 is TGTGCCAGCAGCTTAGGGACAGGGGGCGATGAGCAGTTCTTC. Translated: CASSLGTGGDEQFF.

V usage is TRBV12-3 or TRBV12-4 and J usage is TRBJ1-2, with 9 bases identical to TRBD1. This CDR3 region has 13 residues. J gave up 7 bases and V 2 bases, and 2 bases lay outside the gene matches. The chain's CDR3 is CASSLRTGAGYTF. Written as DNA, the CDR3 is TGTGCCAGCAGTTTAAGGACAGGGGCTGGCTACACCTTC.

This chain joins TRBV7-2 and TRBJ1-1; weak D call: TRBD1 (5 bases). The CDR3 spans 15 residues. CDR1 and CDR2 from the germline V gene are SGHTA and FQGNSA. V was cut by 1 base and J by 3 bases, with 12 bases left in between. This chain's CDR3 is CASSLESGRDTEAFF. The CDR3 DNA is TGTGCCAGCAGCTTAGAATCAGGGAGGGACACTGAAGCTTTCTTT.

V is TRBV7-9 and J is TRBJ1-5; weak D call: TRBD1 (5 bases). Germline-derived CDR1 and CDR2 are SEHNR and FQNEAQ (reference sequence). V was trimmed by 3 bases and J by 7 bases, leaving 10 bases between them. The CDR3 loop spans 13 amino acids. The CDR3 protein is CASSFAGWQPQHF. Here the CDR3 DNA reads TGTGCCAGCAGCTTTGCAGGGTGGCAGCCCCAGCATTTT.

This clone occurred a few times. DNA of the CDR3: TGTGCCAGCAGCCAGGGGACTGTGACTGAAGCTTTCTTT. It specifies CASSQGTVTEAFF. The chain uses TRBV3-1 (or the pseudogene TRBV3-2) and TRBJ1-1; possibly TRBD1 for D (5 bases). V gave up 3 bases and J gave up 5 bases, with 10 bases separating them. This CDR3 has 13 residues. CDR1 is LGHDT and CDR2 is YNNKEL in the germline V gene (reference sequence).

This sequence joins TRBV30 and TRBJ1-5; TRBD1 might be the D (6 bases). V was trimmed by 1 base and J by 2 bases, leaving 12 bases between them. This CDR3 has 15 residues. The germline V gene encodes CDR1 GTSNPN and CDR2 SVGIG (reference sequence). Written as DNA, the CDR3 is TGTGCCTGGAGTGGCGGCAGGGGTGGCAATCAGCCCCAGCATTTT. This sequence encodes CAWSGGRGGNQPQHF. Drawing the rest from reference TRBV30 and TRBJ1-5, the complete variable domain is SQTIHQWPATLVQPVGSPLSLECTVEGTSNPNLYWYRQAAGRGLQLLFYSVGIGQISSEVPQNLSASRPQDRQFILSSKKLLLSDSGFYLCAWSGGRGGNQPQHFGDGTRLSIL.

The rearrangement links TRBV5-6 to TRBJ1-2, with D unresolved. The CDR3 has 14 residues. V was pared by 5 bases and J by 8 bases, with 19 bases between. CDR1 and CDR2 (germline): SGHDT, YYEEEE. In DNA, the CDR3 is TGTGCCAGCAGGGCCGGGATCCTCCCCGGGGGCTACACCTTC. Translation gives CASRAGILPGGYTF.

This chain connects TRBV7-9 to TRBJ2-3; D is possibly TRBD2 (6 bases). The CDR3 contains 17 residues. The ends were cut back, 5 bases at V and 2 bases at J, with 20 bases in the middle. Looked up from germline, CDR1 is SEHNR and CDR2 is FQNEAQ (reference sequence). CDR3 loop: CASSHLPFRGITDTQYF. The DNA of the CDR3 is TGTGCCAGCAGCCACCTCCCTTTCCGGGGGATCACAGATACGCAGTATTTT.

This chain joins TRBV30 and TRBJ1-1; no clear D gene. The CDR3 sequence is 15 residues long. In germline, CDR1 is GTSNPN, CDR2 SVGIG (reference sequence). Deletions cut 1 base from V and 5 bases from J, with 17 bases between. CDR3 loop: CAWSAYRGIDTEAFF. CDR3 DNA: TGTGCCTGGAGTGCTTATAGAGGGATTGATACTGAAGCTTTCTTT.

The V and J genes are TRBV7-3 and TRBJ1-1; TRBD1 matches at 7 bases. The CDR3 runs 13 residues. Germline V gives CDR1 SGHTA, CDR2 FQGTGA. After removal of 6 bases from V and 1 base from J, the junction contained 2 bases not matched to a gene. The CDR3 spells CASSTGENTEAFF. CDR3 nucleotides: TGTGCCAGCAGTACAGGGGAGAACACTGAAGCTTTCTTT. Full variable domain (outside the CDR3, taken from reference TRBV7-3 and TRBJ1-1): GAGVSQTPSNKVTEKGKYVELRCDPISGHTALYWYRQSLGQGPEFLIYFQGTGAADDSGLPNDRFFAVRPEGSVSTLKIQRTERGDSAVYLCASSTGENTEAFFGQGTRLTVV.

The chain carries TRBV27 and TRBJ1-2; a weak D match, TRBD1 (6 bases). V was shortened by 3 bases and J by 6 bases, with 11 bases between the two germline ends. The V gene's germline CDR1 is MNHEY and CDR2 SMNVEV (reference sequence). This CDR3 comprises 13 residues. CDR3: CASSFQTGNGYTF. The DNA of the CDR3 is TGTGCCAGCAGTTTTCAAACAGGGAATGGCTACACCTTC.

The CDR3 region has the DNA TGTGCCAGCAGCTTCCGGGCTGGGGGGGGGCGGAACACTGAAGCTTTCTTT. It translates to CASSFRAGGGRNTEAFF. This chain connects TRBV5-8 to TRBJ1-1, with D perhaps TRBD1 (6 bases). This CDR3 has 17 residues. Germline V gives CDR1 SGHTS, CDR2 YDEGEE. Between the trimmed V and J ends, which lost 2 bases and 1 base, there was a span of 18 bases.

The chain links TRBV18 to TRBJ1-2, with TRBD1 matching over 7 bases. The length of the CDR3 is 15 residues. V shed 3 bases, J shed 4 bases, and the junction held 8 bases outside the gene matches. The germline V gene encodes CDR1 KGHSH and CDR2 LQKENI. CDR3 in DNA: TGTGCCAGCTCACCCTGGGACAGAGGTACCTATGGCTACACCTTC. Its translation: CASSPWDRGTYGYTF.

The V gene is TRBV11-3, the J gene TRBJ2-1; 8 bases are a match to TRBD2. With 0 bases clipped from V and 0 bases from J, the junction kept 7 bases outside the gene matches. The V gene's germline CDR1 is SGHNT and CDR2 YENEEA. The CDR3 runs to 18 residues. The CDR3 nucleotides read TGTGCCAGCAGCTTAGACGGGAGGGCCGTAGGCTCCTACAATGAGCAGTTCTTC. Residues: CASSLDGRAVGSYNEQFF. The variable domain in full, completed from reference TRBV11-3 and TRBJ2-1, reads EAGVVQSPRYKIIEKKQPVAFWCNPISGHNTLYWYLQNLGQGPELLIRYENEEAVDDSQLPKDRFSAERLKGVDSTLKIQPAELGDSAVYLCASSLDGRAVGSYNEQFFGPGTRLTVL.

This clone was seen only a few times. The V gene is TRBV19, the J gene TRBJ1-5; 8 positions agree with TRBD1. This CDR3 has 17 amino acids. From germline, CDR1 is LNHDA and CDR2 SQIVND (reference sequence). The junction had 14 bases not matched to a gene; V was cut back by 10 bases and J by 0 bases. The CDR3 nucleotides read TGTGCCACGCGGCCTGGCCAGGGGGCGAATAGCAATCAGCCCCAGCATTTT. Its protein is CATRPGQGANSNQPQHF.

This rearrangement joins TRBV5-1 to TRBJ2-5, with 10 bases aligning to TRBD1. Germline CDR1 is SGHRS and CDR2 is YFSETQ. Trimming cost V 4 bases and J 7 bases; bases outside gene matches: 4. The CDR3 totals 13 residues. The CDR3 loop is CASSGDRGGTQYF. The CDR3 DNA follows: TGCGCCAGCAGCGGGGACAGGGGAGGGACCCAGTACTTC.

This clone was detected only a few times. This chain uses TRBV27 with TRBJ1-1, with D uncertain. V was pared by 0 bases and J by 5 bases, with 13 bases between. Germline CDR1 reads MNHEY; CDR2 reads SMNVEV (reference sequence). The CDR3 consists of 15 residues. As DNA, the CDR3 is TGTGCCAGCAGTTTATCGCCCGGGAGCGGGACTGAAGCTTTCTTT. The encoded protein is CASSLSPGSGTEAFF.

Here the CDR3 DNA reads TGTGCCAGCAGTCCGGGGGGTACGACCTACGAGCAGTACTTC. Residues: CASSPGGTTYEQYF. The rearrangement links TRBV28 to TRBJ2-7; 7 nucleotides match TRBD2. The junction had 6 bases not matched to a gene; V was cut back by 5 bases and J by 2 bases. Germline V CDR1 and CDR2: MDHEN, SYDVKM. The CDR3 extends over 14 amino acids.

The V call is TRBV5-6, the J call TRBJ2-2; 9 bases are shared with TRBD1. The CDR3 is 18 amino acids. Germline CDR1 is SGHDT and CDR2 is YYEEEE. V trimming: 2 bases; J trimming: 6 bases; junction bases outside the gene matches: 14. This CDR3 is CASSLSTGGFMKSGELFF. CDR3 nucleotides: TGTGCCAGCAGCTTAAGTACAGGGGGCTTTATGAAATCCGGGGAGCTGTTTTTT.

This clone appeared a single time. The chain recombines TRBV6-5 with TRBJ1-6, with a possible D match to TRBD1 (6 bases). The CDR3 consists of 14 residues. Germline CDR1 MNHEY, CDR2 SVGAGI. The V and J ends lost 5 bases and 7 bases respectively, with 12 bases between them. CDR3 coding DNA: TGTGCCAGCAGTACGGGAGGGGGGAATTCACCCCTCCACTTT. Its translation: CASSTGGGNSPLHF.

The chain couples TRBV5-1 to TRBJ2-5; 10 bases map to TRBD2. Germline V gene lookup returns CDR1 SGHRS and CDR2 YFSETQ. This CDR3 is built from 16 residues. V gave up 0 bases and J gave up 3 bases; unmatched junction bases: 5. CDR3 loop: CASSLANLAGEETQYF. Here the CDR3 DNA reads TGCGCCAGCAGCTTGGCCAATCTAGCGGGGGAAGAGACCCAGTACTTC.

This clone was counted a few times. The V call is TRBV28, the J call TRBJ1-1, with unresolved D. Germline V CDR1 and CDR2: MDHEN, SYDVKM. There are 12 residues in the CDR3. Trimming left V 3 bases short and J 7 bases short, with 9 bases between. This CDR3 is CASSFQTFEAFF. CDR3 coding DNA: TGTGCCAGCAGTTTTCAGACTTTTGAAGCTTTCTTT.

This chain uses TRBV5-1 with TRBJ2-1; no reliable D call. Germline V gene sequence: CDR1 SGHRS, CDR2 YFSETQ. V was cut by 3 bases and J by 1 base, with 11 bases left in between. This CDR3 has 15 residues. CDR3 DNA sequence: TGCGCCAGCAGCTCAGACAAGCCTTCCTACAATGAGCAGTTCTTC. Translation: CASSSDKPSYNEQFF.

This clone appeared a few times. This chain uses TRBV19 with TRBJ2-7; 12 bases match TRBD2. CDR3 size: 13 residues. Germline V gene lookup returns CDR1 LNHDA and CDR2 SQIVND (reference sequence). V shed 10 bases and J 2 bases; nucleotides not matched to a gene: 3. The CDR3 sequence is CATRTSGTYEQYF. The CDR3 nucleotides read TGTGCCACACGGACTAGCGGGACCTACGAGCAGTACTTC.

This clone was seen just once. The chain has TRBV10-2 and TRBJ1-6; TRBD1 aligns across 7 bases. CDR1 is WSHSY and CDR2 is SAAADI in the germline V gene. Losses at the gene ends were 4 bases for V and 10 bases for J; bases not matched to a gene: 10. This CDR3 has 15 residues. The CDR3 sequence is CASSGVTGSGSPLHF. The CDR3 coding sequence is TGCGCCAGCAGTGGGGTGACAGGGTCAGGATCACCCCTCCACTTT.

This chain joins TRBV19 and TRBJ1-3; weak D call: TRBD1 (6 bases). The CDR3 is 15 amino acids. Germline CDR1 and CDR2: LNHDA and SQIVND (reference sequence). Trimming removed 3 bases at V and 0 bases at J, with 9 bases between. CDR3: CASSIIQGSGNTIYF. The CDR3 DNA reads as TGTGCCAGTAGTATTATACAGGGCTCTGGAAACACCATATATTTT. The full variable domain, in which reference TRBV19 and TRBJ1-3 provide the parts outside the CDR3, is DGGITQSPKYLFRKEGQNVTLSCEQNLNHDAMYWYRQDPGQGLRLIYYSQIVNDFQKGDIAEGYSVSREKKESFPLTVTSAQKNPTAFYLCASSIIQGSGNTIYFGEGSWLTVV.

V usage is TRBV5-4 and J usage is TRBJ2-5; 10 nucleotides line up with TRBD1. Germline-derived CDR1 and CDR2 are SGHNT and YYREEE (reference sequence). The CDR3 loop spans 14 amino acids. After removal of 1 base from V and 6 bases from J, the junction contained 3 bases not matched to a gene. In nucleotides, the CDR3 is TGTGCCAGCAGCTTGCGGGACAGGGGACAGACCCAGTACTTC. Protein product: CASSLRDRGQTQYF.

V and J are TRBV5-1 and TRBJ2-5; TRBD2 matches at 14 bases. CDR3 length equals 14 residues. After removal of 4 bases from V and 4 bases from J, the junction contained 0 bases not matched to a gene. CDR1 is SGHRS, CDR2 YFSETQ, per germline. The CDR3 DNA is TGCGCCAGCAGCGGACTAGCGGGGGGAGAGACCCAGTACTTC. This sequence encodes CASSGLAGGETQYF.

The V call is TRBV5-1, the J call TRBJ2-5, with D maybe TRBD1 (6 bases). V lost 0 bases and J 3 bases, leaving 15 bases between the germline ends. This CDR3 comprises 16 residues. CDR1 and CDR2 (germline): SGHRS, YFSETQ. The DNA of the CDR3 is TGCGCCAGCAGCTTGGTGTCTGGGACATTCGAAGAGACCCAGTACTTC. This codes for CASSLVSGTFEETQYF.

This chain uses TRBV10-3 with TRBJ1-2; the D gene is possibly TRBD1 (6 bases). Trimming shortened V by 4 bases and J by 4 bases, and 13 bases separated the two germline ends. CDR1 and CDR2 from the germline V gene are ENHRY and SYGVKD. The CDR3 has 14 amino acids. For the CDR3, the DNA is TGTGCCATCAGTGTTGAGGGGGTCGGCTATGGCTACACCTTC. Protein product: CAISVEGVGYGYTF.

This sequence joins TRBV10-1 and TRBJ2-1; a possible D gene is TRBD2 (6 bases). Germline CDR1 reads WNHNN; CDR2 reads SYGVQD (reference sequence). The length of the CDR3 is 13 residues. V dropped 2 bases and J dropped 7 bases, with 9 bases sitting between them. CDR3 bases: TGCGCCAGCAGTGAGGGACTAAGTAATGAGCAGTTCTTC. Residues: CASSEGLSNEQFF.